Presented here are 21 T cell receptor beta chains from one specimen sequenced in a study of long-term antiretroviral therapy in people with HIV. It was version v3.0 of the immunoSEQ assay that was run at survey level. Produced via immunoSEQ multiplex PCR; TCRdb's table is partial and in-frame only. The sample includes approximately 20,000 clones, about nine tenths of them seen just once. Sequenced here: unsorted PBMCs, sampled 2.1 years after starting antiretroviral therapy. The receptor set was obtained from a man aged 18 to 35 with HIV.

J is TRBJ1-1 and V is TRBV21-1. TRBV21-1 is a known pseudogene. The CDR3 totals 15 residues. The CDR3 protein is CASSKAKGTDLRRLF. DNA for the CDR3: TGTGCCAGCAGCAAAGCAAAGGGGACGGACCTCCGTCGGCTCTTT.

The CDR3 bases are TGTGCCAGCAGTTTAGTTATGAATGAAAAACTGTTTTTT. Encoded protein: CASSLVMNEKLFF. V and J are TRBV27 and TRBJ1-4, with D uncertain. This CDR3 is 13 amino acids long. Germline V lookup: CDR1 MNHEY, CDR2 SMNVEV (reference sequence). Trimming pared 2 bases from V and 5 bases from J, leaving 6 bases between.

The CDR3 is CSASREIDTF. In DNA form, the CDR3 reads TGCAGTGCAAGCAGGGAGATAGACACCTTC. V is TRBV20-1 and J is TRBJ1-2; weak D call: TRBD1 (5 bases). Per the germline V gene, CDR1 is DFQATT and CDR2 is SNEGSKA (reference sequence). The length of the CDR3 is 10 residues. The V end lost 6 bases, the J end lost 12 bases, and 14 bases lay between the germline ends.

This clone came up once. This chain uses TRBV7-8 with TRBJ2-5; perhaps TRBD1 as D (6 bases). Germline CDR1 is SGHVS and CDR2 is FQNEAQ. With 5 bases removed from V and 5 bases from J, the gap between germline ends came to 18 bases. CDR3 length: 15 residues. In DNA, the CDR3 is TGTGCCAGCAGCCCCGAACAGGGCCATTGGGAGACCCAGTACTTC. Amino acids: CASSPEQGHWETQYF.

V usage is TRBV11-2 and J usage is TRBJ2-1; D ambiguous. With 1 base removed from V and 7 bases from J, the gap between germline ends came to 17 bases. This CDR3 is built from 16 residues. Germline CDR1 reads SGHAT; CDR2 reads FQNNGV. CDR3 region: CASSLGGWGNMNEQFF. CDR3 sequence (DNA): TGTGCCAGCAGCTTAGGTGGGTGGGGAAATATGAATGAGCAGTTCTTC.

This clone was seen only a few times. The CDR3 region is CASRLSGGSGNTIYF. CDR3 nucleotides: TGTGCCAGCAGACTCTCAGGAGGATCTGGAAACACCATATATTTT. The chain recombines TRBV2 with TRBJ1-3; D not certain. This CDR3 comprises 15 residues. Germline V gene lookup returns CDR1 SNHLY and CDR2 FYNNEI. Trimming cost V 6 bases and J 1 base, with 13 bases left between them.

The J gene is TRBJ2-7, the V gene TRBV6-5; maybe TRBD1 (5 bases). V was shortened by 2 bases and J by 0 bases, with 14 bases between the two germline ends. This CDR3 is built from 16 residues. In germline, CDR1 is MNHEY, CDR2 SVGAGI. The CDR3 nucleotides read TGTGCCAGCAGTTACCGCCCCAGGGCTAGCTCCTACGAGCAGTACTTC. The encoded protein is CASSYRPRASSYEQYF.

The rearrangement uses TRBV6-4 and TRBJ1-5; the D gene is possibly TRBD1 (6 bases). Germline assignment: CDR1 MRHNA and CDR2 SNTAGT. This CDR3 comprises 15 residues. V was clipped by 4 bases and J by 6 bases, with 16 bases between them. This CDR3 is CASSVLPGEGQPQHF. The CDR3 DNA sequence: TGTGCCAGCAGTGTCCTCCCAGGGGAGGGTCAGCCCCAGCATTTT.

The genes are TRBV7-2 and TRBJ2-7; D gene uncertain. The length of the CDR3 is 13 residues. The V gene lost 2 bases and the J gene lost 2 bases, with 7 bases spanning the gap. Per germline, CDR1 SGHTA and CDR2 FQGNSA. CDR3 nucleotides: TGTGCCAGCAGCTTAACAGAACCCTACGAGCAGTACTTC. It yields the protein CASSLTEPYEQYF.

This sequence joins TRBV9 and TRBJ1-2; TRBD1 aligns across 9 bases. The ends lost 6 bases at V and 1 base at J; junction bases unmatched: 4. Germline assignment: CDR1 SGDLS and CDR2 YYNGEE. There are 14 residues in the CDR3. CDR3 amino acids: CASKPGQGNYGYTF. The CDR3 DNA reads as TGTGCCAGCAAACCGGGACAGGGTAACTATGGCTACACCTTC.

The count of this clone is one. This chain connects TRBV30 to TRBJ1-6, with D perhaps TRBD1 (5 bases). The germline V gene has CDR1 GTSNPN and CDR2 SVGIG (reference sequence). This CDR3 has 12 amino acids. The V and J ends lost 5 bases and 8 bases respectively, with 10 bases between them. CDR3 amino acids: CAWGGLHSPLHF. The CDR3 DNA sequence: TGTGCCTGGGGGGGACTCCATTCACCCCTCCACTTT.

This chain connects TRBV18 to TRBJ2-7; 11 nucleotides align to TRBD2. CDR3 length equals 17 residues. J lost 5 bases, V lost 3 bases, and 12 bases had no gene match. Per the germline V gene, CDR1 is KGHSH and CDR2 is LQKENI. The CDR3 nucleotides read TGTGCCAGCTCACCGTACCCCTCGACTAGCGGGGTGAACGAGCAGTACTTC. Its protein is CASSPYPSTSGVNEQYF.

This rearrangement joins TRBV9 to TRBJ2-2, with D possibly TRBD1 on 5 matching bases. In germline, CDR1 is SGDLS, CDR2 YYNGEE. CDR3 length: 12 amino acids. Deletions cut 6 bases from V and 5 bases from J, with 8 bases between. The CDR3 loop reads CASNQGTGELFF. The DNA for the CDR3 is TGTGCCAGCAACCAGGGAACCGGGGAGCTGTTTTTT.

The gene calls are TRBV5-8 and TRBJ1-3; tentative D call: TRBD1 (6 bases). Trimming cost V 0 bases and J 4 bases, with 8 bases left between them. This CDR3 spans 14 amino acids. Germline V gives CDR1 SGHTS, CDR2 YDEGEE. The CDR3 protein is CASSLVGTGNTIYF. As DNA, the CDR3 is TGTGCCAGCAGCTTGGTGGGGACAGGAAACACCATATATTTT.

This chain joins TRBV30 and TRBJ2-1, with 12 bases matching TRBD2. The trim removed 0 bases at V and 8 bases at J, leaving 8 bases unmatched. Germline CDR1 and CDR2: GTSNPN and SVGIG (reference sequence). CDR3 length: 16 amino acids. The CDR3 spells CAWSVQLAGGGHEQFF. DNA of the CDR3: TGTGCCTGGAGTGTACAGCTAGCGGGAGGGGGGCATGAGCAGTTCTTC.

To note about this clone: The CDR3 does not close with the conserved phenylalanine or tryptophan, likely indicating a read error. The chain combines TRBV6-4 with TRBJ1-2, with D possibly being TRBD1 (6 bases). V lost 3 bases, J lost 8 bases, and 19 bases lay in between. In germline, CDR1 is MRHNA, CDR2 SNTAGT. CDR3 size: 15 residues. Written as DNA, the CDR3 is TGTGCCAGCAGTGATTATCGGGGGGGGCCCTGGGGCTACACCGTC. Translating gives CASSDYRGGPWGYTV.

The chain combines TRBV6-1 with TRBJ2-7, with D possibly called TRBD1 or TRBD2 (6 bases each). Germline V gene data show CDR1 as MNHNS and CDR2 as SASEGT. Trimming shortened V by 1 base and J by 5 bases, and 12 bases separated the two germline ends. The CDR3 sequence is 14 residues long. CDR3 residues: CASSEGPGGNEQYF. CDR3 in DNA: TGTGCCAGCAGTGAAGGTCCCGGGGGCAACGAGCAGTACTTC.

The chain employs TRBV19 and TRBJ1-4, with D perhaps TRBD1 (6 bases). Trimming took off 8 bases at V and 7 bases at J, with 17 bases between the two ends. From germline, CDR1 is LNHDA and CDR2 SQIVND (reference sequence). The CDR3 contains 14 residues. CDR3 sequence (DNA): TGTGCCAGTGGTAACAGGGAGGAGGGTGAAAAACTGTTTTTT. This translates into CASGNREEGEKLFF.

The rearrangement links TRBV7-8 to TRBJ2-2; perhaps TRBD2 as D (5 bases). The CDR3 contains 16 residues. Germline V gene lookup returns CDR1 SGHVS and CDR2 FQNEAQ. Trimming took 3 bases from V and 0 from J, leaving 11 bases between them. CDR3 DNA sequence: TGTGCCAGCAGCTTTCAGACTATTCCGAACACCGGGGAGCTGTTTTTT. Amino acids: CASSFQTIPNTGELFF.

This chain joins TRBV6-6 and TRBJ2-7; 9 bases fit TRBD1. Trimming cost V 2 bases and J 3 bases; bases outside gene matches: 5. From germline, CDR1 is MNHNY and CDR2 SVGAGI (reference sequence). This CDR3 contains 15 residues. This CDR3 is CASSYPPTGGYEQYF. The CDR3 nucleotides read TGTGCCAGCAGTTACCCTCCGACAGGGGGCTACGAGCAGTACTTC.

The chain couples TRBV28 to TRBJ1-5; D gene uncertain. V was clipped by 3 bases and J by 5 bases, with 20 bases between them. The germline V gene has CDR1 MDHEN and CDR2 SYDVKM. The CDR3 runs to 17 residues. Here the CDR3 reads CASSFPTASEGYQPQHF. The CDR3 DNA follows: TGTGCCAGCAGTTTTCCTACAGCCTCCGAAGGGTATCAGCCCCAGCATTTT.